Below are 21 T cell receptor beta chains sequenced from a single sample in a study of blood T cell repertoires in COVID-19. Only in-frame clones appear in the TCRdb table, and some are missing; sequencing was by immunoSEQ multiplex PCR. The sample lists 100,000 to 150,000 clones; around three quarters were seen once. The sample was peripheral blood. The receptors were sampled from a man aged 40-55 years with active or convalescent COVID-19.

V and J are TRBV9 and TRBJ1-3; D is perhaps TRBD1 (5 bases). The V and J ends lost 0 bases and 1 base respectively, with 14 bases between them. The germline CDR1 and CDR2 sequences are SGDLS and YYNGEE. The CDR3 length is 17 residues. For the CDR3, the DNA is TGTGCCAGCAGCGTAGGCTGGGGAGGGGATTCTGGAAACACCATATATTTT. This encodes CASSVGWGGDSGNTIYF.

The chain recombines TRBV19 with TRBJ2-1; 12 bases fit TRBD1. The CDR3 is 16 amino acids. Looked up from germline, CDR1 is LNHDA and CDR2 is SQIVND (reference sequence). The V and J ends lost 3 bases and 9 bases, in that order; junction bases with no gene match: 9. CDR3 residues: CASSIKGQGARGEQFF. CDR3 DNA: TGTGCCAGTAGTATTAAGGGACAGGGGGCTCGGGGTGAGCAGTTCTTC.

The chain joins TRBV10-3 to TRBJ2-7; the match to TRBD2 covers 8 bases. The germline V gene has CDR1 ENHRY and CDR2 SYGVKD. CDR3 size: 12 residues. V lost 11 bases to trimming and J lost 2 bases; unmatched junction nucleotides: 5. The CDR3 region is CASRGAAYEQYF. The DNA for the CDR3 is TGTGCCTCGCGGGGGGCGGCCTACGAGCAGTACTTC.

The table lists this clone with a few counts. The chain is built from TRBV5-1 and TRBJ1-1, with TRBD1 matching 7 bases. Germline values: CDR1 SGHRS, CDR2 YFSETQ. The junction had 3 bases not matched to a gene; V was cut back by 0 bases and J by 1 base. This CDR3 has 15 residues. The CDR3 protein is CASSLGDRENTEAFF. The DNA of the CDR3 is TGCGCCAGCAGCTTGGGCGACAGGGAGAACACTGAAGCTTTCTTT.

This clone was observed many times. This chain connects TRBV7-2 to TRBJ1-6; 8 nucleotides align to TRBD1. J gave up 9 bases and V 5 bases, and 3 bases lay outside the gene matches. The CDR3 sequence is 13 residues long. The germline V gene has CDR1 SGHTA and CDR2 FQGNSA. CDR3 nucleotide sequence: TGTGCCAGCAGCCGGACAGGGCTTTCACCCCTCCACTTT. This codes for CASSRTGLSPLHF.

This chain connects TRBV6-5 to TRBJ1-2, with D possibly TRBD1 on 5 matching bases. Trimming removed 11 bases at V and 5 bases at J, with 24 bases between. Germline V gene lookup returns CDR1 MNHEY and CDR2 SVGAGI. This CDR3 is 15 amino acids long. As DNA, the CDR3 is TGTGCCTCCGCCCCAGCAGGGTCGACTTTTTATGGCTACACCTTC. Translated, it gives CASAPAGSTFYGYTF.

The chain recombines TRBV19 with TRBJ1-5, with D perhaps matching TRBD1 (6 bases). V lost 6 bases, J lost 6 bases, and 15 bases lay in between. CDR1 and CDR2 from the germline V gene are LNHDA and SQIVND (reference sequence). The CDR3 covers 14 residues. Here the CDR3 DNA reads TGTGCCAGTAGCCGGGGGGGGCTGGGTCAGCCCCAGCATTTT. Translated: CASSRGGLGQPQHF.

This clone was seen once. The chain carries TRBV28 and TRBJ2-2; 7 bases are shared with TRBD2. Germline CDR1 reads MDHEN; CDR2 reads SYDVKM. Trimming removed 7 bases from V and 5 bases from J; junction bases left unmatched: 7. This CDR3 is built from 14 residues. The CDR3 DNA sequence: TGTGCCAGCATAGGAGCGGGATGGACCGGGGAGCTGTTTTTT. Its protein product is CASIGAGWTGELFF.

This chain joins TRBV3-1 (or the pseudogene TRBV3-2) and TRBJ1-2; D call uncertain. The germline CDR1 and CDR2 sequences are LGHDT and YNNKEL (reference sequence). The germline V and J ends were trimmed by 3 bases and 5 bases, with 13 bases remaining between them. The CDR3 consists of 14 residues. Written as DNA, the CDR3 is TGTGCCAGCAGCCATAGAGACGGACTGTATGGCTACACCTTC. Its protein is CASSHRDGLYGYTF.

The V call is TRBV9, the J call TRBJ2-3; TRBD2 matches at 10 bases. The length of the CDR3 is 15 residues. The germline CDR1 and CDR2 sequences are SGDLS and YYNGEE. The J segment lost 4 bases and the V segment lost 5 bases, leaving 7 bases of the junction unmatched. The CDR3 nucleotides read TGTGCCAGCAGATCTCTAGCGGGGGTCCCAGATACGCAGTATTTT. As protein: CASRSLAGVPDTQYF. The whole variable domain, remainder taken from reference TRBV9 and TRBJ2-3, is DSGVTQTPKHLITATGQRVTLRCSPRSGDLSVYWYQQSLDQGLQFLIQYYNGEERAKGNILERFSAQQFPDLHSELNLSSLELGDSALYFCASRSLAGVPDTQYFGPGTRLTVL.

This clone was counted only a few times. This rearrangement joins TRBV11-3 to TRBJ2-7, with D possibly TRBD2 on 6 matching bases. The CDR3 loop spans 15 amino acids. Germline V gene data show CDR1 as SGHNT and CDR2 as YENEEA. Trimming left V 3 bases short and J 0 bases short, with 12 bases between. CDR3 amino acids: CASSFTPSDSYEQYF. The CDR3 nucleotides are TGTGCCAGCAGCTTTACTCCTAGCGACTCCTACGAGCAGTACTTC.

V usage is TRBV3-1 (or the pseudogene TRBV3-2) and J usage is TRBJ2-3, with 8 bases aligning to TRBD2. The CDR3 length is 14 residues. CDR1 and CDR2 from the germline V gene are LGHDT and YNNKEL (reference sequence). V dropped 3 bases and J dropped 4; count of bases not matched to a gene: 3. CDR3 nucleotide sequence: TGTGCCAGCAGCCATGGACTAGCTGCAGATACGCAGTATTTT. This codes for CASSHGLAADTQYF.

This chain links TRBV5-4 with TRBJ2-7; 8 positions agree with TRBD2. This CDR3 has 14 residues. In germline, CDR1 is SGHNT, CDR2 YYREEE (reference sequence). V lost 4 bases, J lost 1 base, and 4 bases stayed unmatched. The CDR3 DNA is TGTGCCAGCAGCCGAGCGGGAGTGTCCTACGAGCAGTACTTC. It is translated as CASSRAGVSYEQYF.

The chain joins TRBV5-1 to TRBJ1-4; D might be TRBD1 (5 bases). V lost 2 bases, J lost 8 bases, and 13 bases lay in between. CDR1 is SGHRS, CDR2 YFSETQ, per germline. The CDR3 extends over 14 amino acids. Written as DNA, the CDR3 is TGCGCCAGCAGCTTAGCCAGGGAGGGGGAAAAACTGTTTTTT. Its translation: CASSLAREGEKLFF.

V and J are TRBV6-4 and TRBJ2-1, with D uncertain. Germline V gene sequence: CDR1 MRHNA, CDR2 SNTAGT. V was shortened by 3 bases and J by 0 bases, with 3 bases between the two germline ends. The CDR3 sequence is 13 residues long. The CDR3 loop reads CASSESSYNEQFF. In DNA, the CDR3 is TGTGCCAGCAGTGAGAGCTCCTACAATGAGCAGTTCTTC.

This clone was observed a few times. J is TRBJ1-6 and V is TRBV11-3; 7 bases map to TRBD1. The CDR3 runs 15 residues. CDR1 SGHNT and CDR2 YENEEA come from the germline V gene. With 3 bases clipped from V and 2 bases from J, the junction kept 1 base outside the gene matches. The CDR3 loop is CASSFRGTYNSPLHF. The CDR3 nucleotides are TGTGCCAGCAGCTTCAGGGGGACCTATAATTCACCCCTCCACTTT.

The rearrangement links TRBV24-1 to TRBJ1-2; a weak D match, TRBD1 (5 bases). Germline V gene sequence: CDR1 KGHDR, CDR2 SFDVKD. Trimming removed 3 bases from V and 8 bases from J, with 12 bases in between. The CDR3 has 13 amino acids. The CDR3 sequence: CATSDPGEGGYTF. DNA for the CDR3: TGTGCCACCAGTGATCCGGGGGAGGGAGGCTACACCTTC.

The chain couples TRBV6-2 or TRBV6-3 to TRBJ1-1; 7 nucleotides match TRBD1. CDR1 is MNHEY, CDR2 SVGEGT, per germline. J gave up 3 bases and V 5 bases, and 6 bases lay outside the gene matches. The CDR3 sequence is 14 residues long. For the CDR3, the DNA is TGTGCCAGCAGTCTACAGGGGCCTTACACTGAAGCTTTCTTT. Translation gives CASSLQGPYTEAFF.

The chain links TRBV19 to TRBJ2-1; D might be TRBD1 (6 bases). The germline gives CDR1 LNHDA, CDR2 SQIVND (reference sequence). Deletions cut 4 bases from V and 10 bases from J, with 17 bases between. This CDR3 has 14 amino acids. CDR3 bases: TGTGCCAGTAGTACGACCTTACTACAGGGCGAGCAGTTCTTC. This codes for CASSTTLLQGEQFF.

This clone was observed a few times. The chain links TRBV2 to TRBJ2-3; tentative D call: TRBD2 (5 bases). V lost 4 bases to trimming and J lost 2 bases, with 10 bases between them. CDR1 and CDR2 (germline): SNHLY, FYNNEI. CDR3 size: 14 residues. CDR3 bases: TGTGCCAGCAGTGTTGGACTGTACACAGATACGCAGTATTTT. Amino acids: CASSVGLYTDTQYF.

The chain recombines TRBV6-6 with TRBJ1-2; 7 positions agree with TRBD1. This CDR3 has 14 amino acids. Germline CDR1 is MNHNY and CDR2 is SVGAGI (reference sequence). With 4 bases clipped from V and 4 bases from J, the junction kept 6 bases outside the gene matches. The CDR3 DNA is TGTGCCAGCAGTTTAAGGGGGCCGGGCTATGGCTACACCTTC. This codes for CASSLRGPGYGYTF.